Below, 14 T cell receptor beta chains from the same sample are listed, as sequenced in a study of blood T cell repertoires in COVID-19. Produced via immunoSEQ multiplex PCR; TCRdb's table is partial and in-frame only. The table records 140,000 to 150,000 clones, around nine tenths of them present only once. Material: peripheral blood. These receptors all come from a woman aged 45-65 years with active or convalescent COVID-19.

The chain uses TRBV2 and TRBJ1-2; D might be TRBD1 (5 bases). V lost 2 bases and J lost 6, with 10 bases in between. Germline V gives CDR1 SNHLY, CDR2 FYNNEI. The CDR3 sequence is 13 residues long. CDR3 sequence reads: CASSERQGNGYTF. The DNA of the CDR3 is TGTGCCAGCAGTGAACGTCAGGGTAATGGCTACACCTTC.

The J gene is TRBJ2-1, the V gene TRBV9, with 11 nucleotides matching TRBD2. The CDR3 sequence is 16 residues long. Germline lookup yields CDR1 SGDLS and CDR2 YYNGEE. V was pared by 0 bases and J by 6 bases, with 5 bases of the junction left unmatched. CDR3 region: CASSVVLAGGINEQFF. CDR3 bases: TGTGCCAGCAGCGTAGTCCTAGCGGGGGGCATCAATGAGCAGTTCTTC.

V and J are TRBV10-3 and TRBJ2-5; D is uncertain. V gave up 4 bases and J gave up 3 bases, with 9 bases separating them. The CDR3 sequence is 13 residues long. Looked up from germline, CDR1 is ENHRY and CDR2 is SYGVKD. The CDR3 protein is CAISAAEEETQYF. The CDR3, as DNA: TGTGCCATCAGTGCTGCAGAGGAAGAGACCCAGTACTTC.

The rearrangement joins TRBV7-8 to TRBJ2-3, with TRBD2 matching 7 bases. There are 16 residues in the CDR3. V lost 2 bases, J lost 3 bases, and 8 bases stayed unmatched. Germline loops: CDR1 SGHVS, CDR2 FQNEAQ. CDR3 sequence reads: CASSLWAGEGTDTQYF. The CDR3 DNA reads TGTGCCAGCAGCTTATGGGCGGGAGAAGGTACAGATACGCAGTATTTT.

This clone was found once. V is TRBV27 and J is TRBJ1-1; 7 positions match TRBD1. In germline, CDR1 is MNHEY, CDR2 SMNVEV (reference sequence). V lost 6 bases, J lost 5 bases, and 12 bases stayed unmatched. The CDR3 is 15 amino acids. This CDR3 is CASRLEGALGTEAFF. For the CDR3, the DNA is TGTGCCAGCAGACTCGAGGGGGCCTTGGGGACTGAAGCTTTCTTT.

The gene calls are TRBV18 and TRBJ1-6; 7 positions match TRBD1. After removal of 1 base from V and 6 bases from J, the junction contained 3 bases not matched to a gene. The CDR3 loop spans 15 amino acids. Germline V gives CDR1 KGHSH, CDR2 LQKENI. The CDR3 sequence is CASSPLNRGNSPLHF. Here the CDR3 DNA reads TGTGCCAGCTCACCACTTAACAGGGGTAATTCACCCCTCCACTTT.

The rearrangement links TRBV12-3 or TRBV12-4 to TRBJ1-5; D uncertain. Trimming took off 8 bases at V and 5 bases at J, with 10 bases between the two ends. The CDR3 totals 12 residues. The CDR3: CASSGRDQPQHF. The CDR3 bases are TGTGCCAGCTCGGGGAGGGATCAGCCCCAGCATTTT.

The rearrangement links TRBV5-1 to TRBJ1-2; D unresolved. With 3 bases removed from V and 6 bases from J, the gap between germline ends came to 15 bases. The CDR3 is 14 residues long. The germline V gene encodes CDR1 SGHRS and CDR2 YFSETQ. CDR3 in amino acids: CASSSREQLNGYTF. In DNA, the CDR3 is TGCGCCAGCAGCTCCCGAGAACAGCTCAATGGCTACACCTTC.

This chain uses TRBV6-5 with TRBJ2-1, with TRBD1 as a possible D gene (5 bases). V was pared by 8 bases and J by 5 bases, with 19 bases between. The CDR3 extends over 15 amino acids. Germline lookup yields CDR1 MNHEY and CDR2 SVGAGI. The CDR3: CASSSTEEGNNEQFF. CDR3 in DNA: TGTGCCAGCTCGTCGACAGAGGAAGGAAACAATGAGCAGTTCTTC.

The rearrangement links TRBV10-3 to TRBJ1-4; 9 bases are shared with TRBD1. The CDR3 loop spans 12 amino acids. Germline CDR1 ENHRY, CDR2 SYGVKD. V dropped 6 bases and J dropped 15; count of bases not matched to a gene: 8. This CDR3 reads CAIRATGGEMFF. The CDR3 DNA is TGTGCCATCAGAGCCACAGGGGGCGAGATGTTTTTT.

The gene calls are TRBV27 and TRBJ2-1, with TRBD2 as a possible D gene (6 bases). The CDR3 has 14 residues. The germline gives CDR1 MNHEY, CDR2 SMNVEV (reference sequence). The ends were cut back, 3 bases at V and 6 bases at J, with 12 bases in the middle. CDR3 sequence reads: CASSFSDYSNEQFF. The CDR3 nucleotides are TGTGCCAGCAGTTTCTCGGACTATAGCAATGAGCAGTTCTTC.

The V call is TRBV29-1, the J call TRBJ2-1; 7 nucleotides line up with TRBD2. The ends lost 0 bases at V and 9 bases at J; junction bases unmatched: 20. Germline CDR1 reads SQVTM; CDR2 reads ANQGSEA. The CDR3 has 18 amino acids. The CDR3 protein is CSVEDRRPRTRLEGEQFF. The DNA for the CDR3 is TGCAGCGTTGAAGATCGGCGGCCCCGGACTAGACTTGAGGGTGAGCAGTTCTTC.

The CDR3 nucleotides are TGTGCCAGCAGCTTAGACAGGGGTAACACTGAAGCTTTCTTT. Its protein is CASSLDRGNTEAFF. The chain employs TRBV5-4 and TRBJ1-1, with 8 bases identical to TRBD1. Germline V gene sequence: CDR1 SGHNT, CDR2 YYREEE (reference sequence). CDR3 length: 14 amino acids. The junction had 2 bases not matched to a gene; V was cut back by 2 bases and J by 2 bases.

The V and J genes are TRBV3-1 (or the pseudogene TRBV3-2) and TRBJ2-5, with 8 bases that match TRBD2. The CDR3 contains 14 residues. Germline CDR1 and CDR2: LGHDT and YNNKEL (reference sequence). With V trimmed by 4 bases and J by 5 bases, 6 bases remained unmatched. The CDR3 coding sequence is TGTGCCAGCAGCCGACTTAGCGGGATGGAGACCCAGTACTTC. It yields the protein CASSRLSGMETQYF.